The present T cell receptor beta chain was sequenced within a study of technical replicates of blood from a few donors. This clone was found once. Sequenced by immunoSEQ multiplex PCR; TCRdb stores in-frame clones only, minus some. The sample lists 45,000 to 55,000 clones; about 93% were seen once. The CDR3 runs to 13 residues. Between the trimmed V and J ends, which lost 4 bases and 6 bases, there was a span of 12 bases. CDR1 SGHRS and CDR2 YFSETQ come from the germline V gene. The clonotype was recovered from a human donor in good health. The rearrangement uses TRBV5-1 and TRBJ2-3; perhaps TRBD2 as D (6 bases). The sample comprised T cells isolated from PBMCs. The CDR3 coding sequence is TGCGCCAGCAGCCCGGGAGAGGTGGATACGCAGTATTTT. Translation: CASSPGEVDTQYF.